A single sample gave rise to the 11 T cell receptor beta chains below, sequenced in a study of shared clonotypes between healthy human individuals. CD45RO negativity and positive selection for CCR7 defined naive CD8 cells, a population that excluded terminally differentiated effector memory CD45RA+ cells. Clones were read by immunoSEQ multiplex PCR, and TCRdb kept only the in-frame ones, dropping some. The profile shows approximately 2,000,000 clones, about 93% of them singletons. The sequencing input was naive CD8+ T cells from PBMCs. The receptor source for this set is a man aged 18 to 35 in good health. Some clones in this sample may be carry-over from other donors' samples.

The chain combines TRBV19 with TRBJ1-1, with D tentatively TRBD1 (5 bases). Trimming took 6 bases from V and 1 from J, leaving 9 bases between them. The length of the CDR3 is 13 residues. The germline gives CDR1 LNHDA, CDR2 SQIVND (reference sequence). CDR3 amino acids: CASRLGTNTEAFF. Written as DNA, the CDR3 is TGTGCCAGTAGACTTGGGACGAACACTGAAGCTTTCTTT.

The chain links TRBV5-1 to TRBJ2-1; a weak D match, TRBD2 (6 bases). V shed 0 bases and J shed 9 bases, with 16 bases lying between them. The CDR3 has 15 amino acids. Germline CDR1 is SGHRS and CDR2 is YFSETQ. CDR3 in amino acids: CASSLAVRAGGEQFF. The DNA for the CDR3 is TGCGCCAGCAGCTTGGCTGTAAGGGCCGGGGGTGAGCAGTTCTTC.

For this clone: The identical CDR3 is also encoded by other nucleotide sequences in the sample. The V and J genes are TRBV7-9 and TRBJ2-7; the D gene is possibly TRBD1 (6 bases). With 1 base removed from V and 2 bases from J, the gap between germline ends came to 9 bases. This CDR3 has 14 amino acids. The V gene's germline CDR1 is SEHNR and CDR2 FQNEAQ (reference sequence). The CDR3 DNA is TGTGCCAGCAGCTTAGTTGGACAGACCTACGAGCAGTACTTC. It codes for CASSLVGQTYEQYF. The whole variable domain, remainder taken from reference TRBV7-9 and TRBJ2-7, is DTGVSQNPRHKITKRGQNVTFRCDPISEHNRLYWYRQTLGQGPEFLTYFQNEAQLEKSRLLSDRFSAERPKGSFSTLEIQRTEQGDSAMYLCASSLVGQTYEQYFGPGTRLTVT.

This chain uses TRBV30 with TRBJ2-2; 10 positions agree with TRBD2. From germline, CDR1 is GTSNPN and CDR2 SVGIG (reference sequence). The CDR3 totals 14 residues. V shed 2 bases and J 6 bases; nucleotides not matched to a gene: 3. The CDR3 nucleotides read TGTGCCTGGAGTTTTAGCGGGAGGTCCGGGGAGCTGTTTTTT. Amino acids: CAWSFSGRSGELFF.

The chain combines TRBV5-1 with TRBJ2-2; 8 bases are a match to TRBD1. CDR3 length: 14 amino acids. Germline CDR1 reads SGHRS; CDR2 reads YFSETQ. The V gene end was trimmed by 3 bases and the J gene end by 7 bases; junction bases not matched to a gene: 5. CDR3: CASSWTGISGELFF. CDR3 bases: TGCGCCAGCAGCTGGACAGGGATAAGCGGGGAGCTGTTTTTT.

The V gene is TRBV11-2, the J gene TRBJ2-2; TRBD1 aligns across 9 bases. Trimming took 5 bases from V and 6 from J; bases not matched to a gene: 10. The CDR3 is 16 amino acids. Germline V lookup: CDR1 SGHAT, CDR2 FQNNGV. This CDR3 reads CASSPTGGVKAGELFF. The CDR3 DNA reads TGTGCCAGCAGCCCGACAGGGGGTGTGAAGGCCGGGGAGCTGTTTTTT.

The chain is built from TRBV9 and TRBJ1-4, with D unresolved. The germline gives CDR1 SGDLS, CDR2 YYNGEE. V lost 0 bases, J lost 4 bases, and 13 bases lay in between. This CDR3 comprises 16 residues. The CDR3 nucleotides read TGTGCCAGCAGCGTAGCCCCCCGGGCGATTAATGAAAAACTGTTTTTT. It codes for CASSVAPRAINEKLFF.

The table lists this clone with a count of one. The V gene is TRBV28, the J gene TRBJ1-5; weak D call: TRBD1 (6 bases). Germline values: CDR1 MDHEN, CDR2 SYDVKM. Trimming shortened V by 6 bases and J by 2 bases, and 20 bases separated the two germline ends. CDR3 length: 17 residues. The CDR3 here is CASRISIGGVGNQPQHF. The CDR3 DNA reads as TGTGCCAGCAGGATATCTATAGGGGGTGTTGGCAATCAGCCCCAGCATTTT.

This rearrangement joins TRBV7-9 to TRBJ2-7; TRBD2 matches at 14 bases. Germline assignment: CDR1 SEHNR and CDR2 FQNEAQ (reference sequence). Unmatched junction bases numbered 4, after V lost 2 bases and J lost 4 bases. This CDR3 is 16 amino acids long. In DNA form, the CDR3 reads TGTGCCAGCAGCTTATCGACTAGCGGGAGGGGATACGAGCAGTACTTC. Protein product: CASSLSTSGRGYEQYF.

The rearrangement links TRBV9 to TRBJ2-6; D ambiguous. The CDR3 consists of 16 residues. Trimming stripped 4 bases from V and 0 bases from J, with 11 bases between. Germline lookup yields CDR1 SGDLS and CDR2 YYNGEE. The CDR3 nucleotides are TGTGCCAGCAGCCCCAGTAGGCTCTCTGGGGCCAACGTCCTGACTTTC. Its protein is CASSPSRLSGANVLTF.

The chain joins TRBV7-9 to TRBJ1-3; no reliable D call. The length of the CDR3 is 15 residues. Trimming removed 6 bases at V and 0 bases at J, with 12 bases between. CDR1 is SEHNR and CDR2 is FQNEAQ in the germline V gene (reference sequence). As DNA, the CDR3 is TGTGCCAGCAGGGCCGCGACGGGCTCTGGAAACACCATATATTTT. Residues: CASRAATGSGNTIYF.